Below are 5 T cell receptor beta chains sequenced from a single sample in a study of long-term antiretroviral therapy in people with HIV. Sequencing used immunoSEQ v3.0 at survey level. Profiled with immunoSEQ multiplex PCR; TCRdb holds only in-frame clones, not every one. The table lists 25,000 to 30,000 clones, roughly 93% of them singletons. The sample was unsorted PBMCs, taken more than 7.1 years after starting antiretroviral therapy. These receptors all come from a man aged 50-60 years with HIV.

This clone came up once. The chain links TRBV5-1 to TRBJ2-3, with TRBD2 matching 8 bases. The V gene end was trimmed by 5 bases and the J gene end by 0 bases; junction bases not matched to a gene: 5. The CDR3 contains 15 residues. Germline lookup yields CDR1 SGHRS and CDR2 YFSETQ. The CDR3 is CASRRGEASTDTQYF. The CDR3 DNA sequence: TGCGCCAGCAGGCGGGGGGAAGCTAGCACAGATACGCAGTATTTT.

This clone was counted only a few times. The chain links TRBV28 to TRBJ2-7; 10 bases match TRBD2. Germline assignment: CDR1 MDHEN and CDR2 SYDVKM. V gave up 5 bases and J gave up 2 bases; unmatched junction bases: 3. The CDR3 length is 14 residues. The CDR3 is CASSPAGGPYEQYF. As DNA, the CDR3 is TGTGCCAGCAGTCCAGCGGGGGGGCCCTACGAGCAGTACTTC. Full variable domain (missing parts from reference TRBV28 and TRBJ2-7): DVKVTQSSRYLVKRTGEKVFLECVQDMDHENMFWYRQDPGLGLRLIYFSYDVKMKEKGDIPEGYSVSREKKERFSLILESASTNQTSMYLCASSPAGGPYEQYFGPGTRLTVT.

The chain recombines TRBV5-4 with TRBJ1-3, with no clear D. The CDR3 is made up of 14 amino acids. Trimming stripped 0 bases from V and 2 bases from J, with 6 bases between. The germline V gene encodes CDR1 SGHNT and CDR2 YYREEE (reference sequence). CDR3 loop: CASSLDQTGNTIYF. The DNA for the CDR3 is TGTGCCAGCAGCTTGGACCAGACTGGAAACACCATATATTTT.

The V gene is TRBV5-1, the J gene TRBJ2-1, with TRBD2 matching 12 bases. The V gene end was trimmed by 0 bases and the J gene end by 4 bases; junction bases not matched to a gene: 5. The CDR3 is 17 residues long. Germline-derived CDR1 and CDR2 are SGHRS and YFSETQ. CDR3 bases: TGCGCCAGCAGCTTGGCGGCTAGCGGGGGGGCATACAATGAGCAGTTCTTC. Residues: CASSLAASGGAYNEQFF.

The chain joins TRBV5-6 to TRBJ1-5; D perhaps matches TRBD1 (5 bases). Germline V gene data show CDR1 as SGHDT and CDR2 as YYEEEE. The length of the CDR3 is 14 residues. Trimming removed 3 bases from V and 1 base from J, with 8 bases in between. CDR3: CASSYEGSNQPQHF. The CDR3 DNA reads TGTGCCAGCAGCTATGAGGGGAGCAATCAGCCCCAGCATTTT.